The clone carrying this TCR beta chain was observed a handful of times. These data come from a study of blood T cell repertoires in COVID-19. Study details: There were acute and convalescent COVID-19 samples, and they came from the United States, Italy and Spain. In each case, the material was cDNA or gDNA derived from T cells, B-cell-depleted T cells, or PBMCs.

The V gene's germline CDR1 is MDHEN and CDR2 SYDVKM. V was clipped by 7 bases and J by 7 bases; unmatched bases: 5. The CDR3 is 12 amino acids. In the original analysis: By means of reference gene primer amplification, nucleated cell counts were estimated. The repertoire was sequenced with immunoSEQ multiplex PCR; TCRdb's copy has only in-frame clones and lacks some. Clone size and the V and J calls come from that table; the DNA yielded D and trimming. The repertoire includes about 160,000 clones, approximately 75% of them detected once, and roughly 10% sits in the top ten. The receptor's source is a human donor in a cohort sampled during active COVID-19. The chain combines TRBV28 with TRBJ1-2; 8 nucleotides align to TRBD1. Sequencing was performed on peripheral blood. The CDR3 DNA reads as TGTGCCAGCAATAGTGGGACAGGTGGCTACACCTTC. It encodes CASNSGTGGYTF.